Shown below are 27 T cell receptor beta chains from a single sample sequenced in a study of radiation and T cells in renal cell carcinoma. Clones were sequenced by immunoSEQ multiplex PCR, and TCRdb holds only the in-frame ones, with some missing. The repertoire consists of roughly 14,000 clones, with about three fifths occurring once and the leading ten covering approximately 10%. Treatment specified: treatment-naive control, cytoreductive nephrectomy. The sample consisted of tumor tissue, taken from a patient whose treatment was nephrectomy without radiotherapy. Receptor source: a man aged 50 or older with renal cell carcinoma.

This clone was seen only a few times. The chain is built from TRBV29-1 and TRBJ1-2; D gene uncertain. Germline assignment: CDR1 SQVTM and CDR2 ANQGSEA. The length of the CDR3 is 14 residues. Trimming stripped 1 base from V and 2 bases from J, with 11 bases between. This CDR3 reads CSVEVPGTNYGYTF. The CDR3 region has the DNA TGCAGCGTTGAAGTCCCGGGAACGAACTATGGCTACACCTTC.

The rearrangement uses TRBV28 and TRBJ1-2; unclear D gene. V was trimmed by 5 bases and J by 8 bases, leaving 12 bases between them. This CDR3 comprises 12 residues. Germline assignment: CDR1 MDHEN and CDR2 SYDVKM. The CDR3 bases are TGTGCCAGCAGTCTAGAAAACCGGGGCTACACCTTC. Translation gives CASSLENRGYTF.

This clone has more than one count but fewer than ten. The chain has TRBV4-2 and TRBJ2-2, with TRBD1 as a possible D gene (6 bases). The CDR3 is 16 amino acids. Looked up from germline, CDR1 is LGHNA and CDR2 is YNFKEQ. Trimming removed 0 bases from V and 5 bases from J, with 13 bases in between. The CDR3 DNA sequence: TGTGCCAGCAGCCAAGAGGGTGGGGACAAAACCGGGGAGCTGTTTTTT. As protein: CASSQEGGDKTGELFF.

The chain is built from TRBV10-2 and TRBJ1-5; D gene unclear. Germline CDR1 and CDR2: WSHSY and SAAADI. This CDR3 comprises 15 residues. Trimming cost V 3 bases and J 3 bases, with 12 bases left between them. The CDR3 nucleotides are TGCGCCAGCAGTGACTGGCTGGCTTCCAATCAGCCCCAGCATTTT. Its translation: CASSDWLASNQPQHF.

This clone was detected a few times. The chain couples TRBV7-3 to TRBJ2-3; TRBD1 is a possible D gene (6 bases). The V end lost 5 bases, the J end lost 3 bases, and 15 bases lay between the germline ends. The CDR3 contains 15 residues. Germline V lookup: CDR1 SGHTA, CDR2 FQGTGA. CDR3 coding DNA: TGTGCCAGCAGCGCTACAGGGATGCCTACAGATACGCAGTATTTT. Residues: CASSATGMPTDTQYF.

This clone appeared many times. The chain combines TRBV7-9 with TRBJ2-7; D is unclear. CDR1 and CDR2 (germline): SEHNR, FQNEAQ (reference sequence). V was pared by 2 bases and J by 0 bases, with 8 bases between. This CDR3 has 14 residues. This chain's CDR3 is CASSLSGNSYEQYF. CDR3 DNA sequence: TGTGCCAGCAGCTTAAGTGGAAACTCCTACGAGCAGTACTTC.

The V gene is TRBV30, the J gene TRBJ1-2; D is unclear. Trimming removed 5 bases from V and 1 base from J, with 8 bases in between. Germline-derived CDR1 and CDR2 are GTSNPN and SVGIG (reference sequence). The CDR3 consists of 12 residues. CDR3 DNA sequence: TGTGCCTGGGCAGGCGGTAACTATGGCTACACCTTC. Its translation is CAWAGGNYGYTF. The variable domain in full, completed from reference TRBV30 and TRBJ1-2, reads SQTIHQWPATLVQPVGSPLSLECTVEGTSNPNLYWYRQAAGRGLQLLFYSVGIGQISSEVPQNLSASRPQDRQFILSSKKLLLSDSGFYLCAWAGGNYGYTFGSGTRLTVV.

V gene TRBV6-5 combines with J gene TRBJ1-1, with D maybe TRBD1 (5 bases). CDR1 and CDR2 from the germline V gene are MNHEY and SVGAGI. The CDR3 sequence is 12 residues long. Trimming shortened V by 0 bases and J by 11 bases, and 10 bases separated the two germline ends. The CDR3 here is CASSYSPGTAFF. CDR3 bases: TGTGCCAGCAGTTACTCCCCAGGGACGGCTTTCTTT.

J is TRBJ2-7 and V is TRBV19; 9 positions agree with TRBD1. V lost 6 bases, J lost 3 bases, and 9 bases stayed unmatched. The CDR3 length is 15 residues. CDR1 LNHDA and CDR2 SQIVND come from the germline V gene (reference sequence). The CDR3 sequence is CASRKTGGVGYEQYF. The CDR3 nucleotides are TGTGCCAGTAGAAAAACAGGGGGCGTAGGCTACGAGCAGTACTTC.

This chain joins TRBV4-3 and TRBJ2-4; no reliable D call. The V end lost 0 bases, the J end lost 4 bases, and 13 bases lay between the germline ends. The length of the CDR3 is 16 residues. Looked up from germline, CDR1 is LGHNA and CDR2 is YSLEER. The CDR3 DNA is TGCGCCAGCAGCCAAGAGTCGTACGCCTTAAAAAACATTCAGTACTTC. Its translation: CASSQESYALKNIQYF.

This clone was found a few times. The J gene is TRBJ2-5, the V gene TRBV5-4; D ambiguous. The germline V and J ends were trimmed by 0 bases and 5 bases, with 5 bases remaining between them. The CDR3 is made up of 12 amino acids. Looked up from germline, CDR1 is SGHNT and CDR2 is YYREEE (reference sequence). The CDR3 DNA reads TGTGCCAGCAGCTTGGCCGGGGAGACCCAGTACTTC. It yields the protein CASSLAGETQYF. The complete variable domain, with remaining parts taken from reference TRBV5-4 and TRBJ2-5, reads ETGVTQSPTHLIKTRGQQVTLRCSSQSGHNTVSWYQQALGQGPQFIFQYYREEENGRGNFPPRFSGLQFPNYSSELNVNALELDDSALYLCASSLAGETQYFGPGTRLLVL.

The chain uses TRBV6-5 and TRBJ2-1; a weak D match, TRBD1 (6 bases). This CDR3 is built from 14 residues. The V end was cut by 2 bases, the J end by 7 bases, with 12 bases between. Germline loops: CDR1 MNHEY, CDR2 SVGAGI. CDR3 coding DNA: TGTGCCAGCAGTTACGAAGGACAGACTAATGAGCAGTTCTTC. Translation: CASSYEGQTNEQFF.

This clone has more than one count but fewer than ten. This chain uses TRBV7-3 with TRBJ1-2, with 8 bases matching TRBD1. The junction had 10 bases not matched to a gene; V was cut back by 5 bases and J by 8 bases. From germline, CDR1 is SGHTA and CDR2 FQGTGA. This CDR3 region has 14 residues. The CDR3 coding sequence is TGTGCCAGCAGCCCCGCCACAGGGGGTATAGGCTACACCTTC. Translation: CASSPATGGIGYTF.

This clone was seen once. The sample carries other DNA sequences with the same CDR3. V gene TRBV7-2 combines with J gene TRBJ1-5; TRBD1 is a possible D gene (6 bases). The CDR3 covers 14 residues. Germline V gene data show CDR1 as SGHTA and CDR2 as FQGNSA. The ends were cut back, 5 bases at V and 2 bases at J, with 10 bases in the middle. CDR3 sequence: CASSPGAGNQPQHF. CDR3 in DNA: TGTGCCAGCAGCCCGGGGGCAGGCAATCAGCCCCAGCATTTT.

Remarks on this clone: This sequence is one base from a far larger clone and is likely a read error. The CDR3 loop is CASSQGGTGRNQPQHF. Here the CDR3 DNA reads TGTGCCAGCAGCCAAGGCGGGACAGGGCGAAATCAGCCCCAGCATTTT. The V gene is TRBV4-2, the J gene TRBJ1-5; 9 bases map to TRBD1. Germline loops: CDR1 LGHNA, CDR2 YNFKEQ. V shed 1 base, J shed 4 bases, and the junction held 5 bases outside the gene matches. The CDR3 spans 16 residues.

The CDR3 sequence: CASSSGNIYSYNEQFF. The DNA of the CDR3 is TGTGCCAGCAGCTCGGGAAACATATACTCCTACAATGAGCAGTTCTTC. The rearrangement joins TRBV7-2 to TRBJ2-1; weak D call: TRBD2 (5 bases). There are 16 residues in the CDR3. Deletions cut 4 bases from V and 0 bases from J, with 13 bases between. Germline V gives CDR1 SGHTA, CDR2 FQGNSA.

This clone showed up just a few times. This sequence joins TRBV5-1 and TRBJ2-1, with TRBD2 matching 10 bases. The CDR3 extends over 15 amino acids. Germline CDR1 SGHRS, CDR2 YFSETQ. J lost 4 bases, V lost 4 bases, and 5 bases had no gene match. The DNA for the CDR3 is TGCGCCAGCAGCAAAACTAGCGGGGCTTACAATGAGCAGTTCTTC. Its translation: CASSKTSGAYNEQFF. The full variable domain, with the rest looked up from reference TRBV5-1 and TRBJ2-1, is KAGVTQTPRYLIKTRGQQVTLSCSPISGHRSVSWYQQTPGQGLQFLFEYFSETQRNKGNFPGRFSGRQFSNSRSEMNVSTLELGDSALYLCASSKTSGAYNEQFFGPGTRLTVL.

This chain links TRBV2 with TRBJ2-7; D gene ambiguous. In germline, CDR1 is SNHLY, CDR2 FYNNEI. The CDR3 is 14 residues long. V dropped 0 bases and J dropped 5 bases, with 11 bases sitting between them. The CDR3 protein is CASSEALLGNEQYF. The CDR3, as DNA: TGTGCCAGCAGTGAAGCGCTTCTGGGAAACGAGCAGTACTTC.

The J gene is TRBJ1-2, the V gene TRBV15; TRBD1 matches 8 bases. Looked up from germline, CDR1 is LNHNV and CDR2 is YYDKDF (reference sequence). This CDR3 region has 14 residues. V lost 5 bases to trimming and J lost 7 bases; unmatched junction nucleotides: 9. This chain's CDR3 is CATSERTTGAGYTF. DNA of the CDR3: TGTGCCACCAGCGAGAGGACGACAGGGGCTGGCTACACCTTC. The full variable domain, in which reference TRBV15 and TRBJ1-2 provide the parts outside the CDR3, is DAMVIQNPRYQVTQFGKPVTLSCSQTLNHNVMYWYQQKSSQAPKLLFHYYDKDFNNEADTPDNFQSRRPNTSFCFLDIRSPGLGDTAMYLCATSERTTGAGYTFGSGTRLTVV.

This clone has more than one count but fewer than ten. This chain connects TRBV15 to TRBJ2-6; 8 bases agree with TRBD1. The V gene's germline CDR1 is LNHNV and CDR2 YYDKDF (reference sequence). The CDR3 sequence is 16 residues long. V was pared by 2 bases and J by 0 bases, with 0 bases of the junction left unmatched. The CDR3 loop reads CATSRTGGSGANVLTF. CDR3 sequence (DNA): TGTGCCACCAGCAGAACAGGGGGCTCTGGGGCCAACGTCCTGACTTTC.

This CDR3 reads CASSQDFQGYYGYTF. CDR3 coding DNA: TGCGCCAGCAGCCAAGATTTCCAGGGGTACTATGGCTACACCTTC. This chain links TRBV4-1 with TRBJ1-2, with a possible D match to TRBD1 (6 bases). Trimming cost V 0 bases and J 3 bases, with 11 bases left between them. The V gene's germline CDR1 is MGHRA and CDR2 YSYEKL. The CDR3 covers 15 residues.

The gene calls are TRBV4-3 and TRBJ2-5; D remains ambiguous. The CDR3 consists of 15 residues. Trimming cost V 0 bases and J 3 bases, with 11 bases left between them. Germline CDR1 LGHNA, CDR2 YSLEER. CDR3 sequence (DNA): TGCGCCAGCAGCCAAGATGTAGCTAGAGAAGAGACCCAGTACTTC. It codes for CASSQDVAREETQYF.

V usage is TRBV10-2 and J usage is TRBJ1-5, with D unresolved. The CDR3 covers 12 residues. CDR1 and CDR2 from the germline V gene are WSHSY and SAAADI. Trimming removed 6 bases at V and 4 bases at J, with 7 bases between. CDR3 nucleotide sequence: TGCGCCAGCAGGGGCGGGAATCAGCCCCAGCATTTT. This translates into CASRGGNQPQHF.

The genes are TRBV11-3 and TRBJ2-2, with D perhaps matching TRBD2 (6 bases). Trimming removed 4 bases from V and 2 bases from J, with 8 bases in between. The germline gives CDR1 SGHNT, CDR2 YENEEA. CDR3 length: 14 residues. The CDR3 protein is CASSWRANTGELFF. Written as DNA, the CDR3 is TGTGCCAGCAGCTGGAGGGCCAACACCGGGGAGCTGTTTTTT.

This chain links TRBV11-2 with TRBJ2-3; a weak D match, TRBD2 (5 bases). Per germline, CDR1 SGHAT and CDR2 FQNNGV. Trimming pared 5 bases from V and 0 bases from J, leaving 15 bases between. This CDR3 region has 16 residues. CDR3 bases: TGTGCCAGCAGCACCTCTGGAGCGGTTAGCACAGATACGCAGTATTTT. Protein: CASSTSGAVSTDTQYF.

This clone was counted between two and nine times. The chain is built from TRBV11-2 and TRBJ1-1, with D possibly being TRBD1 (6 bases). CDR1 and CDR2 from the germline V gene are SGHAT and FQNNGV. The CDR3 contains 16 residues. V was pared by 5 bases and J by 5 bases, with 21 bases between. CDR3 nucleotides: TGTGCCAGCAGCCCCCACTCGGGGGGCTACTTAACTGAAGCTTTCTTT. Translating gives CASSPHSGGYLTEAFF.

V gene TRBV29-1 combines with J gene TRBJ2-1; weak D call: TRBD1 (5 bases). The V and J ends lost 1 base and 0 bases respectively, with 10 bases between them. Germline V CDR1 and CDR2: SQVTM, ANQGSEA. CDR3 size: 15 residues. The CDR3 sequence is CSVEVHRFSYNEQFF. The CDR3 DNA follows: TGCAGCGTTGAAGTCCACAGGTTCTCCTACAATGAGCAGTTCTTC.